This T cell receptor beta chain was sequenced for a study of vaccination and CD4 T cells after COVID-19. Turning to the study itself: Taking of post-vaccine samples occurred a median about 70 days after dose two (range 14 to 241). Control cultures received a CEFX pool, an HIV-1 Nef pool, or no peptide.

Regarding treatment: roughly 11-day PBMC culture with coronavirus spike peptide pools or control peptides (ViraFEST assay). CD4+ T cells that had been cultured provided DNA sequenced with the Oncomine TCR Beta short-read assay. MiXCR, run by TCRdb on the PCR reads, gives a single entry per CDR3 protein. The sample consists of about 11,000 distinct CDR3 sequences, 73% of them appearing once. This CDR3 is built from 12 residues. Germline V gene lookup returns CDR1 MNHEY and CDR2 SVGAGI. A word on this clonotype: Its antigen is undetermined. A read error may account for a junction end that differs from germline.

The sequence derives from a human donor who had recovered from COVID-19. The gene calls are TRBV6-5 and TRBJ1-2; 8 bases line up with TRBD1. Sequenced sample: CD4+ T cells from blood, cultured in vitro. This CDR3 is CASSYNRGTEFF. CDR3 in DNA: TGTGCCAGCAGTTACAACAGGGGGACAGAGTTCTTC.